The rows below give T cell receptor beta chains drawn from one sample of a study of PD-1 blockade in classical Hodgkin lymphoma. Repertoires were generated with immunoSEQ multiplex PCR, while TCRdb's copy carries only in-frame clones and drops some. The sample lists about 61,000 clones; 80% to 90% were seen once. The sample consisted of peripheral blood mononuclear cells (PBMCs), taken at baseline. The source of these receptors is a human donor with classical Hodgkin lymphoma. CDR3s include the opening cysteine and the closing phenylalanine or tryptophan.

J,V,CDR3
TRBJ2-7,TRBV13,CASSPTSGATSYEQYF
TRBJ2-2,TRBV5-1,CASSLAQGPTGELFF
TRBJ2-1,TRBV28,CASSLLGVSPYNEQFF
TRBJ2-2,TRBV5-1,CASSFSGGANTGELFF
TRBJ2-5,TRBV5-4,CASSFYLQGTWETQYF
TRBJ1-2,TRBV19,CASRGGQDHVGYTF
TRBJ2-3,TRBV18,CASSPKRARTDTQYF
TRBJ1-6,TRBV13,CASSLRDRYSPLHF
TRBJ1-1,TRBV5-1,CASSLGQGITEAFF
TRBJ1-2,TRBV2,CASSVGGGHGYTF
TRBJ1-3,TRBV28,CASSSSGRDPLFGNTIYF
TRBJ2-1,TRBV13,CASSGSGQGWVNEQFF
TRBJ1-1,TRBV29-1,CSTRTGGYTEAFF
TRBJ1-2,TRBV5-8,CASSLGGDYGYTF
TRBJ2-1,TRBV11-1,CASSKGLAGGYNEQFF
TRBJ1-5,TRBV7-2,CASSLDQNPRPQHF
TRBJ1-5,TRBV2,CASSVVRGSNQPQHF
TRBJ1-1,TRBV6-5,CATLRTEAFF
TRBJ2-7,TRBV2,CASRATVYEQYF